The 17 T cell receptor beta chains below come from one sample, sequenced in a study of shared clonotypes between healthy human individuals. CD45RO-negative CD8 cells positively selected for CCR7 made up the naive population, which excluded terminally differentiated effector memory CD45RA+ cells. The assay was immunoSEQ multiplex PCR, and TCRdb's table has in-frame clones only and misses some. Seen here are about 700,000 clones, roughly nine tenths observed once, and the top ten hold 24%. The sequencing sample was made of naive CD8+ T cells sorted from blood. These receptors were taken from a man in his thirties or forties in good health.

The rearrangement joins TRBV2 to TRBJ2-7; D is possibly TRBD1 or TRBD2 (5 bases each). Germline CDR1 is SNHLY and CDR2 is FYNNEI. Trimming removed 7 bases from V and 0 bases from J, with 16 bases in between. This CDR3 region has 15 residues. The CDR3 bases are TGTGCCAGCACCCGGGACGGCGAAAGCTCCTACGAGCAGTACTTC. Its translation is CASTRDGESSYEQYF.

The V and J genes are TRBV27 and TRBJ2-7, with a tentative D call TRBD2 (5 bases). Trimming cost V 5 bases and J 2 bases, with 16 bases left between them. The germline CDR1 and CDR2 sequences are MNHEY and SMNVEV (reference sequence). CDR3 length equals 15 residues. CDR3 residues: CASSPLTKQTYEQYF. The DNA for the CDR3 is TGTGCCAGCAGTCCTCTGACTAAGCAGACCTACGAGCAGTACTTC.

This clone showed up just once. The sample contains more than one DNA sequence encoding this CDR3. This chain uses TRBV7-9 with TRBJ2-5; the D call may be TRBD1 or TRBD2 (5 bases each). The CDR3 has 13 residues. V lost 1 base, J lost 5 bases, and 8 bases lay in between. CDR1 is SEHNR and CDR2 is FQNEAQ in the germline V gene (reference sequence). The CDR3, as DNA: TGTGCCAGCAGCTTAGGGGGCGGGGAGACCCAGTACTTC. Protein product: CASSLGGGETQYF.

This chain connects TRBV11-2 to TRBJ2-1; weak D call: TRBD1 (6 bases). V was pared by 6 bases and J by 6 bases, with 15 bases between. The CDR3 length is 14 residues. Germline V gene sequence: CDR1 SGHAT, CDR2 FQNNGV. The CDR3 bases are TGTGCCAGCAGGTCAGGGGACCTCCCCAATGAGCAGTTCTTC. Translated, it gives CASRSGDLPNEQFF.

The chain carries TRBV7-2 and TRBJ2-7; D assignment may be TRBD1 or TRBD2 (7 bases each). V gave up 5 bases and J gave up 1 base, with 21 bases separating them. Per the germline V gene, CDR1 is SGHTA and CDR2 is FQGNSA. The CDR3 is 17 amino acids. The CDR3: CASSTGVLALESYEQYF. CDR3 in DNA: TGTGCCAGCAGCACAGGGGTACTAGCGCTCGAGTCCTACGAGCAGTACTTC. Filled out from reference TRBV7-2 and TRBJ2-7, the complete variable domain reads GAGVSQSPSNKVTEKGKDVELRCDPISGHTALYWYRQSLGQGLEFLIYFQGNSAPDKSGLPSDRFSAERTGGSVSTLTIQRTQQEDSAVYLCASSTGVLALESYEQYFGPGTRLTVT.

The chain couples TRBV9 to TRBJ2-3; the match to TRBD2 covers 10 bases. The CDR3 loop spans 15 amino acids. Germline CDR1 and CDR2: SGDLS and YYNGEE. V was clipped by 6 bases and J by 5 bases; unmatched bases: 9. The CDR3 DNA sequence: TGTGCCAGCACCAAAGGGCTAGCGGGAGTAGATACGCAGTATTTT. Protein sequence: CASTKGLAGVDTQYF.

CDR3 coding DNA: TGCGCCAGCAGCCAAGAAGAAATGACTAGCTTCGGGATTACGCAGTATTTT. This translates into CASSQEEMTSFGITQYF. The chain combines TRBV4-1 with TRBJ2-3; 7 nucleotides match TRBD2. From germline, CDR1 is MGHRA and CDR2 YSYEKL. The trim removed 0 bases at V and 8 bases at J, leaving 14 bases unmatched. This CDR3 is built from 17 residues.

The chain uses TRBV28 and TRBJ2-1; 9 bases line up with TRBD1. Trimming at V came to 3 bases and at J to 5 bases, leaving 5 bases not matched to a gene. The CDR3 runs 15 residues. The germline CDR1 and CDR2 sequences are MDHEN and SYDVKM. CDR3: CASSLAGTGHNEQFF. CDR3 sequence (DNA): TGTGCCAGCAGTTTGGCCGGGACAGGGCACAATGAGCAGTTCTTC.

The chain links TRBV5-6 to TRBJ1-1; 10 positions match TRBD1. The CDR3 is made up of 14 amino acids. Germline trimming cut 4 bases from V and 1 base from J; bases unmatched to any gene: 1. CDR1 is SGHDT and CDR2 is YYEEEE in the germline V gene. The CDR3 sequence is CASSRDRGNTEAFF. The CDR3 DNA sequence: TGTGCCAGCAGCAGGGACAGGGGGAACACTGAAGCTTTCTTT.

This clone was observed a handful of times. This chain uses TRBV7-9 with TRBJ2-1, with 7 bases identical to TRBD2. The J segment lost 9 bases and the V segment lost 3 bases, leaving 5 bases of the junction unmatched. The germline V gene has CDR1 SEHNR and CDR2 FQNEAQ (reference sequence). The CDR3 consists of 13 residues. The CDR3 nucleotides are TGTGCCAGCAGCTTCGCGGGAGAAAGTGAGCAGTTCTTC. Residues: CASSFAGESEQFF.

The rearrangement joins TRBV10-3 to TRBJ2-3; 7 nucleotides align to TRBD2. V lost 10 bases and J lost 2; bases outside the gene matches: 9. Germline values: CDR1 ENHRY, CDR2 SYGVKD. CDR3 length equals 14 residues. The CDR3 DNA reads TGTGCCACCTCGGGAGGACGTTTCACAGATACGCAGTATTTT. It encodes CATSGGRFTDTQYF.

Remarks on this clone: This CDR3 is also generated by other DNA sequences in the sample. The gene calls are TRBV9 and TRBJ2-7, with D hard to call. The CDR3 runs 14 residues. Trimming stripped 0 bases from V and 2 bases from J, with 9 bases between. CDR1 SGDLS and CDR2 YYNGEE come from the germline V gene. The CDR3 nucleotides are TGTGCCAGCAGCGTAGGAGGCGGTACCTACGAGCAGTACTTC. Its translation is CASSVGGGTYEQYF.

DNA of the CDR3: TGTGCCAGCAGTTCACGACTAGCGGCCCAAGAGACCCAGTACTTC. It yields the protein CASSSRLAAQETQYF. The V gene is TRBV5-4, the J gene TRBJ2-5; 9 bases are shared with TRBD2. V trimming: 5 bases; J trimming: 1 base; junction bases outside the gene matches: 6. The CDR3 contains 15 residues. Looked up from germline, CDR1 is SGHNT and CDR2 is YYREEE (reference sequence).

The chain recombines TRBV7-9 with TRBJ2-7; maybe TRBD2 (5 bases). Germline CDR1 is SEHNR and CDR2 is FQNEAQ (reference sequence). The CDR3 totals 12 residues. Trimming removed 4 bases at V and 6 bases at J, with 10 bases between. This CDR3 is CASSSSAGEQYF. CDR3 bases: TGTGCCAGCAGCTCTTCCGCGGGCGAGCAGTACTTC.

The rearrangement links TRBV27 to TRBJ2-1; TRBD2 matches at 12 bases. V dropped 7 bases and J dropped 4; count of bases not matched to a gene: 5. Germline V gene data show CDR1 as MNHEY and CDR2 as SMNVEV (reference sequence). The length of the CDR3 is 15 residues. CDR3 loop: CASMGGLAGYNEQFF. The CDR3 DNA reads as TGTGCCAGCATGGGAGGACTAGCGGGATACAATGAGCAGTTCTTC.

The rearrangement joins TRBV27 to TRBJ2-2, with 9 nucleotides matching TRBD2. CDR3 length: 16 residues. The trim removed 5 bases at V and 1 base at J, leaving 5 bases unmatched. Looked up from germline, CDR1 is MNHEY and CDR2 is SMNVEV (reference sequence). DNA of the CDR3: TGTGCCAGCAGTCATCTTAGCGGGAGGAACACCGGGGAGCTGTTTTTT. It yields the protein CASSHLSGRNTGELFF.

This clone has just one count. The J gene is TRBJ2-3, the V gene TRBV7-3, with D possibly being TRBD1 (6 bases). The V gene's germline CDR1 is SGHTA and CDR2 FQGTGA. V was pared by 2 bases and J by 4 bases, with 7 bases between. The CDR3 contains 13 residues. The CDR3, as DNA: TGTGCCAGCAGCTTAGCAGGGGCAGATACGCAGTATTTT. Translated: CASSLAGADTQYF.